The 9 T cell receptor beta chains given below trace back to one sample, sequenced in a study of control samples from healthy donors and cancer patients (dated by TCRdb to about 2020). Library preparation was by the immunoSEQ multiplex PCR assay. This immuneACCESS table, as held by TCRdb, lists in-frame sequences with V and J called but not all clones. Of the missing ones, under half trace to an unresolved V gene in checked studies; the others have no known cause. For this sample there are 95,000 to 100,000 clones; 85% to 90% appear just once. About 8% of the sample lies in the top ten. The specimen sequenced was blood. Receptors were obtained from a man aged 30 to 45 in good health.

This chain links TRBV15 with TRBJ1-3; D may be TRBD1 (6 bases). Germline V lookup: CDR1 LNHNV, CDR2 YYDKDF (reference sequence). The CDR3 runs to 14 residues. The germline V and J ends were trimmed by 3 bases and 9 bases, with 15 bases remaining between them. The CDR3 reads CATSRRGLGGTIYF. In DNA form, the CDR3 reads TGTGCCACCAGCAGGAGGGGCCTAGGGGGCACCATATATTTT.

This chain uses TRBV19 with TRBJ2-5; the match to TRBD2 covers 11 bases. After removal of 6 bases from V and 2 bases from J, the junction contained 20 bases not matched to a gene. Germline assignment: CDR1 LNHDA and CDR2 SQIVND (reference sequence). The CDR3 has 20 amino acids. The CDR3: CASSGEGQRGLAERQETQYF. CDR3 nucleotide sequence: TGTGCCAGTAGCGGCGAGGGACAGAGGGGACTAGCGGAAAGACAAGAGACCCAGTACTTC.

This clone appeared a single time. A much larger clone differs by one base, so this may be a read error. The chain is built from TRBV10-3 and TRBJ2-2, with TRBD1 as a possible D gene (5 bases). Looked up from germline, CDR1 is ENHRY and CDR2 is SYGVKD. This CDR3 has 13 amino acids. V lost 3 bases and J 3 bases, leaving 5 bases between the germline ends. DNA of the CDR3: TGTGCCATCAGTGACAGGGACACCGGGGAGCTGTTTTTT. Its protein product is CAISDRDTGELFF.

The rearrangement links TRBV10-2 to TRBJ1-4; 8 positions agree with TRBD1. The CDR3 has 14 residues. Germline V lookup: CDR1 WSHSY, CDR2 SAAADI. V lost 3 bases and J lost 5; bases outside the gene matches: 2. CDR3 loop: CASSEGTGNEKLFF. CDR3 coding DNA: TGCGCCAGCAGTGAAGGGACAGGAAATGAAAAACTGTTTTTT.

The rearrangement uses TRBV28 and TRBJ2-7; D possibly corresponds to TRBD2 (5 bases). The V gene lost 2 bases and the J gene lost 3 bases, with 8 bases spanning the gap. This CDR3 comprises 13 residues. Germline lookup yields CDR1 MDHEN and CDR2 SYDVKM. CDR3 sequence reads: CASSLAGSYEQYF. The CDR3 DNA is TGTGCCAGCAGTTTAGCTGGGAGCTACGAGCAGTACTTC.

V is TRBV6-6 and J is TRBJ2-7; D is ambiguous. Trimming shortened V by 6 bases and J by 3 bases, and 9 bases separated the two germline ends. The CDR3 is 12 amino acids. Per germline, CDR1 MNHNY and CDR2 SVGAGI (reference sequence). CDR3 residues: CASSPAGYEQYF. The CDR3 DNA is TGTGCCAGCAGCCCCGCAGGCTACGAGCAGTACTTC.

The chain links TRBV7-9 to TRBJ2-5, with TRBD1 matching over 9 bases. CDR1 is SEHNR, CDR2 FQNEAQ, per germline (reference sequence). This CDR3 comprises 15 residues. V trimming: 5 bases; J trimming: 4 bases; junction bases outside the gene matches: 8. CDR3 residues: CASSPRDRVGETQYF. The CDR3 coding sequence is TGTGCCAGCAGCCCGAGGGACAGGGTAGGAGAGACCCAGTACTTC.

The sample holds one count of this clone. This sequence joins TRBV3-1 (or the pseudogene TRBV3-2) and TRBJ1-1; D is unresolved. CDR1 and CDR2 (germline): LGHDT, YNNKEL (reference sequence). The CDR3 is 15 residues long. The V gene lost 0 bases and the J gene lost 0 bases, with 8 bases spanning the gap. Here the CDR3 reads CASSQDRALNTEAFF. The CDR3 region has the DNA TGTGCCAGCAGCCAAGACAGAGCCCTGAACACTGAAGCTTTCTTT.

This clone has more than one count but fewer than ten. This chain connects TRBV4-1 to TRBJ1-1, with TRBD1 matching over 7 bases. Trimming at V came to 5 bases and at J to 6 bases, leaving 9 bases not matched to a gene. The CDR3 contains 14 residues. Germline V gives CDR1 MGHRA, CDR2 YSYEKL. This CDR3 is CASSDITGDSEAFF. The CDR3 DNA reads as TGCGCCAGCAGCGACATTACAGGGGATTCTGAAGCTTTCTTT.